This entry features one TCR beta chain sequence. In the authors' workflow: Quantification of nucleated cells was approximated via reference gene primer amplification. Here immunoSEQ multiplex PCR was the method, and the copy in TCRdb shows in-frame clones only, minus some. The D gene and trimming were derived from the DNA, and the V and J assignments and clone size from that table. This table holds approximately 47,000 clones, more than 75% found once. Germline-derived CDR1 and CDR2 are SGHTA and FQGTGA. The V and J ends lost 4 bases and 5 bases respectively, with 14 bases between them. This CDR3 is 14 amino acids long. The data were taken from a study of blood T cell repertoires in COVID-19. Study-wide background: The samples span acute and convalescent COVID-19 from the United States, Italy and Spain. PBMCs, B-cell-depleted T cells, or T cells were the source of the cDNA or gDNA that made up the material.

Sequencing was carried out using peripheral blood. V is TRBV7-3 and J is TRBJ2-5; D is perhaps TRBD1 (5 bases). This sequence originates from a woman over 75 with COVID-19, enrolled during active disease. The CDR3 loop is CASSSRLGAETQYF. DNA for the CDR3: TGTGCCAGCAGCTCCCGCCTTGGGGCCGAGACCCAGTACTTC.